The 26 T cell receptor beta chains below were found in one sample sequenced in a study of CD8+ T cells in alopecia areata. Extraction of RNA preceded its reverse transcription into cDNA, which served as the sequencing template. Clones were read by immunoSEQ multiplex PCR, and TCRdb kept only the in-frame ones, dropping some. The profile shows some 180,000 clones, 63% of them singletons. The sequencing used CD4+ T cells sorted from blood, collected at week 0. The receptors were sampled from a human donor with alopecia areata.

A few counts support this clone. The chain has TRBV5-1 and TRBJ1-2; 8 bases match TRBD1. Germline V CDR1 and CDR2: SGHRS, YFSETQ. V shed 4 bases, J shed 7 bases, and the junction held 6 bases outside the gene matches. The CDR3 has 13 amino acids. The CDR3: CASSAGQGSGYTF. The DNA of the CDR3 is TGCGCCAGCAGCGCTGGACAGGGCAGTGGCTACACCTTC.

Points on this clone: This sample also contains other DNA sequences that code for the same CDR3. J is TRBJ1-2 and V is TRBV29-1, with D tentatively TRBD1 (6 bases). In germline, CDR1 is SQVTM, CDR2 ANQGSEA. V was cut by 3 bases and J by 4 bases, with 6 bases left in between. The CDR3 is 11 amino acids. For the CDR3, the DNA is TGCAGCGTTGACAGGGGCTATGGCTACACCTTC. It specifies CSVDRGYGYTF.

The J gene is TRBJ1-2, the V gene TRBV29-1, with TRBD1 as a possible D gene (5 bases). Germline V CDR1 and CDR2: SQVTM, ANQGSEA. This CDR3 is 13 amino acids long. V was shortened by 5 bases and J by 1 base, with 11 bases between the two germline ends. The CDR3 bases are TGCAGCGTTTTCGTACAGGTTAACTATGGCTACACCTTC. Its protein product is CSVFVQVNYGYTF.

DNA of the CDR3: TGTGCCTGGAGTGGGGCATCCTACGGGGATGAAAAACTGTTTTTT. Protein product: CAWSGASYGDEKLFF. V gene TRBV30 combines with J gene TRBJ1-4, with unresolved D. V gave up 1 base and J gave up 6 bases, with 15 bases separating them. This CDR3 has 15 residues. Germline CDR1 and CDR2: GTSNPN and SVGIG (reference sequence).

The chain is built from TRBV10-3 and TRBJ2-1, with D perhaps assigned TRBD1 or TRBD2 (5 bases each). CDR1 is ENHRY and CDR2 is SYGVKD in the germline V gene. This CDR3 comprises 16 residues. The ends were cut back, 10 bases at V and 9 bases at J, with 28 bases in the middle. The CDR3, as DNA: TGTGCCAGCAACGTACATTCGGGACCTAACCTCGGTGAGCAGTTCTTC. Its protein product is CASNVHSGPNLGEQFF.

V is TRBV14 and J is TRBJ2-5, with D unresolved. The CDR3 runs 14 residues. Germline V gene data show CDR1 as SGHDN and CDR2 as FVKESK. Trimming took off 0 bases at V and 3 bases at J, with 8 bases between the two ends. The CDR3 region is CASSQDTEKETQYF. The DNA for the CDR3 is TGTGCCAGCAGCCAAGATACGGAAAAAGAGACCCAGTACTTC.

This clone has more than one count but fewer than ten. The rearrangement uses TRBV5-1 and TRBJ1-1; no clear D. The germline V and J ends were trimmed by 0 bases and 4 bases, with 10 bases remaining between them. Germline V gene data show CDR1 as SGHRS and CDR2 as YFSETQ. This CDR3 comprises 14 residues. The CDR3 region is CASSLEVVSTEAFF. The CDR3 coding sequence is TGCGCCAGCAGCTTGGAGGTTGTAAGCACTGAAGCTTTCTTT.

The rearrangement uses TRBV30 and TRBJ2-1; D gene uncertain. CDR3 size: 10 residues. Trimming took off 5 bases at V and 10 bases at J, with 9 bases between the two ends. Germline loops: CDR1 GTSNPN, CDR2 SVGIG (reference sequence). The CDR3 region has the DNA TGTGCCTGGGGTTTTTCCGAGCAGTTCTTC. This sequence encodes CAWGFSEQFF.

With regard to this clone: A much larger clone differs from this one at a single base, so this may be a read error. The chain uses TRBV7-9 and TRBJ2-3; D not certain. V lost 3 bases to trimming and J lost 6 bases, with 4 bases between them. This CDR3 region has 11 residues. Germline CDR1 and CDR2: SEHNR and FQNEAQ (reference sequence). As DNA, the CDR3 is TGTGCCAGCAGCTTGGCGGATACGCAGTATTTT. It translates to CASSLADTQYF.

V and J are TRBV29-1 and TRBJ1-1; D gene ambiguous. V was pared by 6 bases and J by 0 bases, with 14 bases between. This CDR3 region has 14 residues. Germline CDR1 reads SQVTM; CDR2 reads ANQGSEA. The CDR3 DNA follows: TGCAGCGTGGGGTGGGGAGGCATGAACACTGAAGCTTTCTTT. Translated: CSVGWGGMNTEAFF.

The gene calls are TRBV29-1 and TRBJ2-3; 8 nucleotides agree with TRBD2. The length of the CDR3 is 13 residues. With V trimmed by 3 bases and J by 8 bases, 7 bases remained unmatched. Germline CDR1 and CDR2: SQVTM and ANQGSEA. The CDR3 nucleotides are TGCAGCGTTGAGGGCCAGCGGGGGAGTACGCAGTATTTT. This sequence encodes CSVEGQRGSTQYF.

This clone has only one observation. The CDR3 is CASSRDREETQYF. In DNA, the CDR3 is TGTGCCAGCAGTAGGGACAGGGAAGAGACCCAGTACTTC. The chain has TRBV2 and TRBJ2-5; 9 bases fit TRBD1. The V gene end was trimmed by 5 bases and the J gene end by 3 bases; junction bases not matched to a gene: 1. The germline CDR1 and CDR2 sequences are SNHLY and FYNNEI. The CDR3 loop spans 13 amino acids.

This clone came up a few times. The chain recombines TRBV10-3 with TRBJ2-3; perhaps TRBD2 as D (6 bases). This CDR3 is built from 14 residues. CDR1 is ENHRY and CDR2 is SYGVKD in the germline V gene. Between the trimmed V and J ends, which lost 11 bases and 7 bases, there was a span of 22 bases. The CDR3 protein is CAANSGTRFYTQYF. The CDR3 bases are TGTGCCGCAAATAGCGGTACCCGATTCTATACGCAGTATTTT.

This chain links TRBV29-1 with TRBJ2-2; 7 nucleotides align to TRBD1. Germline trimming cut 3 bases from V and 0 bases from J; bases unmatched to any gene: 4. This CDR3 has 15 residues. The germline V gene has CDR1 SQVTM and CDR2 ANQGSEA. CDR3 in amino acids: CSVDSGTANTGELFF. The CDR3 bases are TGCAGCGTTGATTCCGGGACAGCGAACACCGGGGAGCTGTTTTTT.

The table lists this clone with a few counts. CDR3 in amino acids: CASSHETGFYGYTF. The CDR3 DNA follows: TGCGCCAGCAGCCATGAAACAGGGTTTTATGGCTACACCTTC. The gene calls are TRBV4-3 and TRBJ1-2, with D possibly being TRBD1 (6 bases). V was trimmed by 3 bases and J by 5 bases, leaving 13 bases between them. There are 14 residues in the CDR3. The V gene's germline CDR1 is LGHNA and CDR2 YSLEER.

The chain links TRBV5-1 to TRBJ2-4; no reliable D call. Trimming cost V 0 bases and J 0 bases, with 4 bases left between them. The CDR3 extends over 14 amino acids. Germline V gene sequence: CDR1 SGHRS, CDR2 YFSETQ. Here the CDR3 DNA reads TGCGCCAGCAGCTTGGACAGAGCCAAAAACATTCAGTACTTC. Translation: CASSLDRAKNIQYF.

CDR3 DNA: TGCGCCAGCAACCACGGGCGCCCGAACACAGATACGCAGTATTTT. Translation: CASNHGRPNTDTQYF. This rearrangement joins TRBV5-1 to TRBJ2-3; D uncertain. The V end lost 6 bases, the J end lost 2 bases, and 16 bases lay between the germline ends. This CDR3 is built from 15 residues. Germline CDR1 SGHRS, CDR2 YFSETQ.

In the case of this clone: The sample holds other DNA sequences that translate to the same CDR3. This chain uses TRBV29-1 with TRBJ1-1; no firm D call. V gave up 4 bases and J gave up 1 base, with 7 bases separating them. Germline CDR1 SQVTM, CDR2 ANQGSEA. The CDR3 runs to 12 residues. The CDR3 loop reads CSVGTANTEAFF. For the CDR3, the DNA is TGCAGCGTTGGCACGGCGAACACTGAAGCTTTCTTT.

This chain links TRBV25-1 with TRBJ1-1; D perhaps matches TRBD1 (5 bases). The CDR3 spans 13 residues. Germline V CDR1 and CDR2: MGHDK, SYGVNS. V dropped 4 bases and J dropped 8 bases, with 14 bases sitting between them. The CDR3 nucleotides read TGTGCCAGCAGTGCACCCGGGACCGCAGAAGCTTTCTTT. This encodes CASSAPGTAEAFF.

The CDR3 spells CSCSEGAYEQYF. The CDR3 coding sequence is TGCAGCTGTTCGGAAGGGGCCTACGAGCAGTACTTC. V gene TRBV29-1 combines with J gene TRBJ2-7; possibly TRBD1 for D (5 bases). Per the germline V gene, CDR1 is SQVTM and CDR2 is ANQGSEA. CDR3 length: 12 amino acids. The germline V and J ends were trimmed by 8 bases and 2 bases, with 13 bases remaining between them.

The chain recombines TRBV30 with TRBJ1-2; D ambiguous. CDR1 and CDR2 (germline): GTSNPN, SVGIG (reference sequence). This CDR3 is built from 14 residues. V lost 0 bases, J lost 5 bases, and 13 bases lay in between. The CDR3 sequence is CAWSVPSDGYGYTF. DNA of the CDR3: TGTGCCTGGAGTGTCCCTTCGGACGGTTATGGCTACACCTTC.

The chain recombines TRBV29-1 with TRBJ1-6, with TRBD1 as a possible D gene (5 bases). The CDR3 contains 13 residues. The germline V gene has CDR1 SQVTM and CDR2 ANQGSEA. The CDR3 bases are TGCGCGGTCGGCGGGCGGGGGAATTCACCCCTCCACTTT. Amino acids: CAVGGRGNSPLHF.

The chain joins TRBV2 to TRBJ1-1; 7 nucleotides align to TRBD1. CDR1 and CDR2 from the germline V gene are SNHLY and FYNNEI. Trimming at V came to 4 bases and at J to 2 bases, leaving 4 bases not matched to a gene. The CDR3 sequence is 14 residues long. The CDR3 DNA sequence: TGTGCCAGCAGTGTCGACAGGGCCAACACTGAAGCTTTCTTT. Residues: CASSVDRANTEAFF.

This rearrangement joins TRBV29-1 to TRBJ1-2, with a possible D match to TRBD1 (5 bases). Germline CDR1 SQVTM, CDR2 ANQGSEA. The CDR3 is made up of 14 amino acids. Between the trimmed V and J ends, which lost 4 bases and 6 bases, there was a span of 18 bases. In DNA, the CDR3 is TGCAGCGTTGGGGGCATCCTACGTCGGGATGGCTACACCTTC. Encoded protein: CSVGGILRRDGYTF.

The V and J genes are TRBV2 and TRBJ2-7, with 7 nucleotides matching TRBD1. Germline V gene sequence: CDR1 SNHLY, CDR2 FYNNEI. This CDR3 is built from 14 residues. V gave up 6 bases and J gave up 0 bases; unmatched junction bases: 5. CDR3 DNA sequence: TGTGCCAGCAGGGGGACAGAAAGCTCCTACGAGCAGTACTTC. Translating it yields CASRGTESSYEQYF.

This clone has more than one count but fewer than ten. V and J are TRBV15 and TRBJ1-5, with a weak D call TRBD1 (5 bases). This CDR3 comprises 15 residues. V gave up 0 bases and J gave up 9 bases, with 15 bases separating them. Germline CDR1 is LNHNV and CDR2 is YYDKDF (reference sequence). The CDR3 sequence: CATSRDRGRGWPQHF. The DNA of the CDR3 is TGTGCCACCAGCAGAGATAGGGGTAGGGGATGGCCCCAGCATTTT.